This entry lists 10 T cell receptor beta chains sequenced from one sample in a study of low-dose radiotherapy and immunotherapy resistance in tumors. Documented time point: after trial treatment. Treatment specified: LDRT plus nivolumab, ipilimumab, low-dose cyclophosphamide and aspirin (RACIN trial). Primers targeting TRAV and TRBV primed first-strand cDNA, covering alpha and beta chains. TCR amplification ran roughly 21 PCR cycles using constant-region and V-primer adapter primers. TCRdb re-analysed the reads in MiXCR, keeping a single row per CDR3 protein. Counted here are tens of thousands of distinct CDR3 sequences, approximately 26% occurring once; the ten biggest clones make up about a tenth. The sample here was PBMCs, taken after low-dose radiotherapy plus immunotherapy. These receptors were taken from a male donor with prostate cancer.

This clonotype was seen more than once but under ten times. A far more abundant clone sits one base away, making this likely a read error. The rearrangement uses TRBV4-1 and TRBJ2-1; D is perhaps TRBD2 (5 bases). CDR1 is MGHRA, CDR2 YSYEKL, per germline. V was pared by 1 base and J by 10 bases, with 20 bases between. CDR3 size: 16 residues. The CDR3 sequence: CASSQVLGSVSYEQFF. In DNA, the CDR3 is TGCGCCAGCAGCCAAGTGCTGGGGAGCGTCTCCTACGAGCAGTTCTTC.

This clonotype was seen repeatedly, ten times or more. This chain links TRBV5-5 with TRBJ2-5; a possible D gene is TRBD1 (6 bases). The CDR3 consists of 16 residues. Trimming cost V 4 bases and J 5 bases, with 21 bases left between them. Germline V gene data show CDR1 as SGHKS and CDR2 as YYEKEE (reference sequence). The CDR3 nucleotides read TGTGCCAGCAGCCCCGTCGGACAGACCCCAACGGAGACCCAGTACTTC. Translation gives CASSPVGQTPTETQYF.

CDR3 loop: CASRGLAGNEQFF. DNA for the CDR3: TGTGCCAGCAGGGGACTAGCGGGGAATGAGCAGTTCTTC. This rearrangement joins TRBV6-2 or TRBV6-3 to TRBJ2-1, with 13 bases lining up with TRBD2. There are 13 residues in the CDR3. Germline V gene sequence: CDR1 MNHEY, CDR2 SVGEGT. V shed 6 bases, J shed 7 bases, and the junction held 0 bases outside the gene matches.

In this sample, this clonotype turned up many times. The rearrangement uses TRBV20-1 and TRBJ1-1; D is uncertain. Germline lookup yields CDR1 DFQATT and CDR2 SNEGSKA (reference sequence). Trimming removed 6 bases at V and 6 bases at J, with 17 bases between. The CDR3 consists of 13 residues. The CDR3 coding sequence is TGCAGTGCGGAGGACGTCCAAGTAGCTGAAGCTTTCTTT. The encoded protein is CSAEDVQVAEAFF.

This clonotype ranks as medium-sized. The V gene is TRBV28, the J gene TRBJ2-7, with 8 nucleotides matching TRBD2. Trimming took 5 bases from V and 4 from J; bases not matched to a gene: 4. The germline gives CDR1 MDHEN, CDR2 SYDVKM. The CDR3 contains 13 residues. The DNA for the CDR3 is TGTGCCAGCAGTCTTAGCGGGGTGTACGAGCAGTACTTC. This gives the protein CASSLSGVYEQYF.

Many counts were recorded for this clonotype. The V gene is TRBV7-9, the J gene TRBJ1-3; TRBD1 might be the D (5 bases). The germline CDR1 and CDR2 sequences are SEHNR and FQNEAQ (reference sequence). Trimming removed 3 bases at V and 8 bases at J, with 14 bases between. The CDR3 has 14 amino acids. Here the CDR3 DNA reads TGTGCCAGCAGCTTGGGACCTGGGAGAGACACCATATATTTT. Its translation: CASSLGPGRDTIYF.

This clonotype has ten or more counts. This chain joins TRBV27 and TRBJ2-1; 7 bases fit TRBD2. V dropped 2 bases and J dropped 0; count of bases not matched to a gene: 4. The CDR3 contains 16 residues. CDR1 and CDR2 (germline): MNHEY, SMNVEV (reference sequence). The CDR3 region has the DNA TGTGCCAGCAGTTTACCTAGCGGAAGCTCCTACAATGAGCAGTTCTTC. Translation: CASSLPSGSSYNEQFF.

There are many counts of this clonotype. The V and J genes are TRBV20-1 and TRBJ2-5, with D perhaps matching TRBD1 (7 bases). Trimming left V 0 bases short and J 1 base short, with 12 bases between. CDR1 is DFQATT, CDR2 SNEGSKA, per germline (reference sequence). The CDR3 extends over 15 amino acids. Here the CDR3 DNA reads TGCAGTGCTAGAGATAGCAGGGGGGCCCAAGAGACCCAGTACTTC. This sequence encodes CSARDSRGAQETQYF.

This clonotype was seen ten or more times. This chain connects TRBV29-1 to TRBJ2-3; D ambiguous. V dropped 4 bases and J dropped 2 bases, with 13 bases sitting between them. This CDR3 comprises 14 residues. Germline CDR1 SQVTM, CDR2 ANQGSEA. The CDR3 DNA reads TGCAGCGTTGTTGGGCAGAGATACACAGATACGCAGTATTTT. It is translated as CSVVGQRYTDTQYF.

There are many counts of this clonotype. This chain joins TRBV29-1 and TRBJ1-3; D gene ambiguous. Trimming shortened V by 7 bases and J by 0 bases, and 7 bases separated the two germline ends. The germline gives CDR1 SQVTM, CDR2 ANQGSEA. The CDR3 spans 12 residues. The DNA of the CDR3 is TGCAGCGCCAAGTTCTCTGGAAACACCATATATTTT. Encoded protein: CSAKFSGNTIYF.